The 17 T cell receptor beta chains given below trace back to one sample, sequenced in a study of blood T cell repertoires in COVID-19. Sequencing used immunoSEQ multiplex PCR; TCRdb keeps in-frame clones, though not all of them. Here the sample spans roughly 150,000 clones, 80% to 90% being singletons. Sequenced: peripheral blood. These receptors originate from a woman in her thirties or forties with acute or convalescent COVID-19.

DNA for the CDR3: TGCGCCAGCAGCCTATCGGGACTAGCGGGAGCAGATACGCAGTATTTT. It yields the protein CASSLSGLAGADTQYF. The rearrangement uses TRBV4-1 and TRBJ2-3, with TRBD2 matching 14 bases. With V trimmed by 4 bases and J by 4 bases, 4 bases remained unmatched. The CDR3 loop spans 16 amino acids. CDR1 is MGHRA and CDR2 is YSYEKL in the germline V gene.

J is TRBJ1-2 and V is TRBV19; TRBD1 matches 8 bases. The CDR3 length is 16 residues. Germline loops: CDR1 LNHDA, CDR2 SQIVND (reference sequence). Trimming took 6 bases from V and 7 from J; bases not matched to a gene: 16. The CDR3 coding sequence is TGTGCCAGTAGCCCGAGGACCGGACAGGGCCTCGGTGGCTACACCTTC. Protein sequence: CASSPRTGQGLGGYTF.

The CDR3 bases are TGCGCCAGCAGCCTGGACAGGGGGCTTGGAAACACCATATATTTT. Its translation is CASSLDRGLGNTIYF. The chain joins TRBV5-1 to TRBJ1-3; 11 nucleotides match TRBD1. This CDR3 is 15 amino acids long. Germline assignment: CDR1 SGHRS and CDR2 YFSETQ. V lost 4 bases to trimming and J lost 3 bases; unmatched junction nucleotides: 3.

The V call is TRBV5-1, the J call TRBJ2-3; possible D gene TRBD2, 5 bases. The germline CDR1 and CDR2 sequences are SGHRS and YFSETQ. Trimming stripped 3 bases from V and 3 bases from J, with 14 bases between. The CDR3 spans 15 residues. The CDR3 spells CASSSAGVRTDTQYF. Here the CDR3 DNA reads TGCGCCAGCAGCTCCGCCGGGGTTAGGACAGATACGCAGTATTTT.

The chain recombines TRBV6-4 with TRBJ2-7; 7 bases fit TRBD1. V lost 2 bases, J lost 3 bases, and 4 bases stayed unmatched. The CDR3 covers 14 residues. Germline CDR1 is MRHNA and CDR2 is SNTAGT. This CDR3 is CASSDGDSYYEQYF. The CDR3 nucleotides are TGTGCCAGCAGTGACGGGGACAGTTACTACGAGCAGTACTTC.

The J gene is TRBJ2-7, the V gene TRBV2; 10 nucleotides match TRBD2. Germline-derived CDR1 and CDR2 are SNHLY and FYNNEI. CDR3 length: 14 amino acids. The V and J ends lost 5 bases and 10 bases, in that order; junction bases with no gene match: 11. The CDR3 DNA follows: TGTGCCAGCAGTCTCGAAGAGATAGCGGGAGGACAGTACTTC. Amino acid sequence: CASSLEEIAGGQYF. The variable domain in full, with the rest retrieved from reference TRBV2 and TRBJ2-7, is EPEVTQTPSHQVTQMGQEVILRCVPISNHLYFYWYRQILGQKVEFLVSFYNNEISEKSEIFDDQFSVERPDGSNFTLKIRSTKLEDSAMYFCASSLEEIAGGQYFGPGTRLTVT.

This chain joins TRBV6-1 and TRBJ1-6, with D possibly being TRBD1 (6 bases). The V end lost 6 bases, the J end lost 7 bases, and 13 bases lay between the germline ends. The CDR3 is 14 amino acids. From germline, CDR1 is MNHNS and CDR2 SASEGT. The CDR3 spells CASRGGRINSPLHF. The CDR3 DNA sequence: TGTGCCAGCAGAGGGGGACGGATAAATTCACCCCTCCACTTT.

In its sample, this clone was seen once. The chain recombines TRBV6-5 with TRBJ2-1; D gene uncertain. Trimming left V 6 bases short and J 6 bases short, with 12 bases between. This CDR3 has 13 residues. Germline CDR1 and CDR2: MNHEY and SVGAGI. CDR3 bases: TGTGCCAGCAGGCCAGCAGGTGGCAATGAGCAGTTCTTC. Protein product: CASRPAGGNEQFF.

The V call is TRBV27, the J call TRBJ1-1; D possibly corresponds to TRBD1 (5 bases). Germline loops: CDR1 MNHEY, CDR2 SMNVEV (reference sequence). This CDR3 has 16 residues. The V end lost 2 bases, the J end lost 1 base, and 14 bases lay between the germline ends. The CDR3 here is CASSLGLRTQNTEAFF. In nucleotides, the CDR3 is TGTGCCAGCAGTTTAGGCTTGAGGACACAGAACACTGAAGCTTTCTTT.

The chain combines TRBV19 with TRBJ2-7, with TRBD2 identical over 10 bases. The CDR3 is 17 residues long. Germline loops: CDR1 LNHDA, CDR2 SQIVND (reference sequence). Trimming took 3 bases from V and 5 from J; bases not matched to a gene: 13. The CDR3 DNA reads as TGTGCCAGTAGTATTGAGGACCTAGCGGGAGCAAGAAACGAGCAGTACTTC. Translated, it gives CASSIEDLAGARNEQYF.

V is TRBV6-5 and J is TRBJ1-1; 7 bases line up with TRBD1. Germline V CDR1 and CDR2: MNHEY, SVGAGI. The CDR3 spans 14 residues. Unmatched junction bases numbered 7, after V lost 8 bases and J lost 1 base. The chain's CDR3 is CASDRGQGNTEAFF. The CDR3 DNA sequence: TGTGCCAGCGATAGGGGGCAAGGGAACACTGAAGCTTTCTTT.

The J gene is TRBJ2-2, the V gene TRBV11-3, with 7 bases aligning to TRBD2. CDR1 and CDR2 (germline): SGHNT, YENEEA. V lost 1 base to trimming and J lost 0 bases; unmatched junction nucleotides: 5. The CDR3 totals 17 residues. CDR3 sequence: CASSLAGGSTNTGELFF. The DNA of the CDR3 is TGTGCCAGCAGCTTAGCCGGCGGGAGCACGAACACCGGGGAGCTGTTTTTT.

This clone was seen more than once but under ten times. CDR3: CACPGRADYGYTF. As DNA, the CDR3 is TGTGCCTGCCCGGGCAGGGCGGATTATGGCTACACCTTC. V is TRBV30 and J is TRBJ1-2, with D perhaps TRBD1 (5 bases). CDR1 is GTSNPN and CDR2 is SVGIG in the germline V gene (reference sequence). The V and J ends lost 6 bases and 5 bases respectively, with 16 bases between them. CDR3 length equals 13 residues.

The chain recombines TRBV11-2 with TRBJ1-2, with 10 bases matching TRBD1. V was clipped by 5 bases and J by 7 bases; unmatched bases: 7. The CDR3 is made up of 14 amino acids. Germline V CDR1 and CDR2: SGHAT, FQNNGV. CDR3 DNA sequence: TGTGCCAGCAGCCCAGACAGGGGGCTCCCTGGCTACACCTTC. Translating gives CASSPDRGLPGYTF. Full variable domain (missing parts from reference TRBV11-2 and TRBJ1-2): EAGVAQSPRYKIIEKRQSVAFWCNPISGHATLYWYQQILGQGPKLLIQFQNNGVVDDSQLPKDRFSAERLKGVDSTLKIQPAKLEDSAVYLCASSPDRGLPGYTFGSGTRLTVV.

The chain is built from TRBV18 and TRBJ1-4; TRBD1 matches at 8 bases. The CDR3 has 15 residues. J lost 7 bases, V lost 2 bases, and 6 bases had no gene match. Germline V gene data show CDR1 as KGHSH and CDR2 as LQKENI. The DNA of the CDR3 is TGTGCCAGCTCACCAGTTTCAGGGGGCGGTGAAAAACTGTTTTTT. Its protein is CASSPVSGGGEKLFF.

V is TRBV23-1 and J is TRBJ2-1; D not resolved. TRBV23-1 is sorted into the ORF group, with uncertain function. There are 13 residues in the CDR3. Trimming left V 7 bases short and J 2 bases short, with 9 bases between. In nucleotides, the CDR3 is TGCGCCAGCACCCGAGGCGCCTACAATGAGCAGTTCTTC. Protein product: CASTRGAYNEQFF.

CDR3 sequence reads: CATSRSSLAGVVDTQYF. The CDR3, as DNA: TGTGCCACCAGCAGAAGCTCACTAGCGGGAGTGGTTGATACGCAGTATTTT. The V call is TRBV15, the J call TRBJ2-3, with 11 positions matching TRBD2. The germline V gene encodes CDR1 LNHNV and CDR2 YYDKDF (reference sequence). This CDR3 contains 17 residues. V dropped 2 bases and J dropped 6; count of bases not matched to a gene: 10.